This T cell receptor (beta chain) was found in a study of T cells in localized non-small cell lung cancer. Findings of the study overall: Adjacent uninvolved lung had the highest clonality, suggesting focused antigen responses. Elevated blood T cell density was associated with longer overall survival.

Repertoires were generated with immunoSEQ multiplex PCR, while TCRdb's copy carries only in-frame clones and drops some. The data contain tens of thousands of clones, roughly 86% of them singletons. Turning to this clone: Its antigen is undetermined.

V was shortened by 5 bases and J by 1 base, with 15 bases between the two germline ends. CDR3 length: 17 amino acids. Germline CDR1 SNHLY, CDR2 FYNNEI. This TCR was sampled from a woman between 18 and 55 years old with stage III lung adenocarcinoma. The material sequenced was peripheral blood, taken before any cancer treatment. The chain uses TRBV2 and TRBJ2-6, with D uncertain. The CDR3 is CASSWSALESGANVLTF. The CDR3 bases are TGTGCCAGCAGTTGGTCAGCATTGGAATCTGGGGCCAACGTCCTGACTTTC.